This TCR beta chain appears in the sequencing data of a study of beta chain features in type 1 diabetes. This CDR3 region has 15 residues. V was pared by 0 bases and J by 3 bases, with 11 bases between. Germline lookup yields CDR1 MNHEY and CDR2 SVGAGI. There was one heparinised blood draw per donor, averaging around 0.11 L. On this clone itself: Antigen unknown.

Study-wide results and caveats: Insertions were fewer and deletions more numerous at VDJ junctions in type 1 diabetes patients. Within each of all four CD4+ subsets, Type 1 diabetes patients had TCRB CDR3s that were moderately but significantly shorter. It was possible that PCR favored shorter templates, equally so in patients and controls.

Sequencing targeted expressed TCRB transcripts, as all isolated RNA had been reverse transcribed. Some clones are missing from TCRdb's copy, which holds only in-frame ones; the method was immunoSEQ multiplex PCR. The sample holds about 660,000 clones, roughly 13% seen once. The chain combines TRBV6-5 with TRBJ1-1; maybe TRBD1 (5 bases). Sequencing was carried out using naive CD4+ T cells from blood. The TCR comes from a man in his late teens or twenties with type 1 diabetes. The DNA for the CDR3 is TGTGCCAGCAGTTACTCAGGCAGGGTGGACACTGAAGCTTTCTTT. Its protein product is CASSYSGRVDTEAFF.